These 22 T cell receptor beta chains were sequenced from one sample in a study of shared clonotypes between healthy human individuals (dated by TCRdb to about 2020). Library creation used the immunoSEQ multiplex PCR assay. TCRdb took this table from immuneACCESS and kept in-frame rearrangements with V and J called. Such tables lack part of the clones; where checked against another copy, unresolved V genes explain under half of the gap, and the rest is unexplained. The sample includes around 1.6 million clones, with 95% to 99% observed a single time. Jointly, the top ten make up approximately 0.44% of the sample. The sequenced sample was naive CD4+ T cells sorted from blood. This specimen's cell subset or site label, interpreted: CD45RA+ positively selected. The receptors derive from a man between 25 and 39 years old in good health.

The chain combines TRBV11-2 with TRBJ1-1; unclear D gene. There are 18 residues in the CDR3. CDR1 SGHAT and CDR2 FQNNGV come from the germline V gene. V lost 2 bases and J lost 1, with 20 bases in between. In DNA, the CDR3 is TGTGCCAGCAGCTTACGGACCGGACGCGGGCCTCAGAACACTGAAGCTTTCTTT. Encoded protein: CASSLRTGRGPQNTEAFF.

Written as DNA, the CDR3 is TGCGCCAGCAGCCACGGGGGGGGCTCGGAGACCCAGTACTTC. This encodes CASSHGGGSETQYF. The rearrangement uses TRBV5-1 and TRBJ2-5; TRBD2 matches 8 bases. The CDR3 runs to 14 residues. J lost 5 bases, V lost 4 bases, and 7 bases had no gene match. Germline CDR1 reads SGHRS; CDR2 reads YFSETQ.

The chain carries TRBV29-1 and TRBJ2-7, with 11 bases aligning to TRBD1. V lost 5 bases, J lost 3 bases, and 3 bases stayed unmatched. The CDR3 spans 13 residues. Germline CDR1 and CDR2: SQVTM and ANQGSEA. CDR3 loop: CSVSGTGGYEQYF. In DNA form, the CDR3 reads TGCAGCGTTTCCGGGACAGGGGGCTACGAGCAGTACTTC.

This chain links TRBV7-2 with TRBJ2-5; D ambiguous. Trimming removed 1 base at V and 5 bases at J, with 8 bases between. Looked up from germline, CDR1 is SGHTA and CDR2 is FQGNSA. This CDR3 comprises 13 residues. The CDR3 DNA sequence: TGTGCCAGCAGCTTAGAGCCCCGGGAGACCCAGTACTTC. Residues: CASSLEPRETQYF.

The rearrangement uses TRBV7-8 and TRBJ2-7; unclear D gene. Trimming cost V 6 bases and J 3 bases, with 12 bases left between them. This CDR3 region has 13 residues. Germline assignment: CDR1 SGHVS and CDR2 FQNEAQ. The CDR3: CASSLSGNYEQYF. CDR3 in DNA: TGTGCCAGCAGTTTATCGGGCAACTACGAGCAGTACTTC.

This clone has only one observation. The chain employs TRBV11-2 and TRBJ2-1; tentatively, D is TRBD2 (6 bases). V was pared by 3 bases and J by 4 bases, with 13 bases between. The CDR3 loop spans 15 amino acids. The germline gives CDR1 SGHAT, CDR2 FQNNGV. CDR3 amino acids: CASSFRGMDYNEQFF. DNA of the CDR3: TGTGCCAGCAGCTTTCGGGGGATGGATTACAATGAGCAGTTCTTC.

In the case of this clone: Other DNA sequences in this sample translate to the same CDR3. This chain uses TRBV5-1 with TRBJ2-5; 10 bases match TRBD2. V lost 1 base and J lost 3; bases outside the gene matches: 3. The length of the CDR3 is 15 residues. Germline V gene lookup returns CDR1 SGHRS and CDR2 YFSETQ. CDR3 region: CASSLTGTSEETQYF. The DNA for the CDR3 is TGCGCCAGCAGCTTGACAGGGACTAGCGAAGAGACCCAGTACTTC.

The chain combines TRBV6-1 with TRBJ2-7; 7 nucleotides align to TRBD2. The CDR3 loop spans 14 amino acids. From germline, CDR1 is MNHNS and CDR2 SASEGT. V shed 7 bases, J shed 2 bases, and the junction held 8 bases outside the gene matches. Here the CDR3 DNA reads TGTGCCAGCACCTTCGCGGGAGCCCCCTACGAGCAGTACTTC. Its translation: CASTFAGAPYEQYF.

The CDR3 here is CASSGLAGGSTDTQYF. CDR3 coding DNA: TGTGCCAGCAGTGGACTAGCGGGAGGAAGCACAGATACGCAGTATTTT. This rearrangement joins TRBV6-1 to TRBJ2-3; TRBD2 matches 13 bases. Trimming at V came to 4 bases and at J to 0 bases, leaving 1 base not matched to a gene. Germline V gene data show CDR1 as MNHNS and CDR2 as SASEGT. The CDR3 is 16 amino acids.

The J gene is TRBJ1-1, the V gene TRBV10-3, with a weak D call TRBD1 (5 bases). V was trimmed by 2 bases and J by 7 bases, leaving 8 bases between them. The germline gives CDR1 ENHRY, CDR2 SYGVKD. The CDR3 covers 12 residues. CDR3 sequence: CAISEGGGEAFF. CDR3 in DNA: TGTGCCATCAGTGAGGGGGGAGGTGAAGCTTTCTTT.

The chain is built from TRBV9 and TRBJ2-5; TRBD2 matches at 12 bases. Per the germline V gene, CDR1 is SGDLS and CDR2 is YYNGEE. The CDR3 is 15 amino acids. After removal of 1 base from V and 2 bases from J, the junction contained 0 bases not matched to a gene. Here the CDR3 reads CASSVTSGRQETQYF. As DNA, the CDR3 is TGTGCCAGCAGCGTAACTAGCGGGAGGCAAGAGACCCAGTACTTC.

In DNA form, the CDR3 reads TGTGCCAGTAGTACACAGGGAGTGGGCACAGATACGCAGTATTTT. It translates to CASSTQGVGTDTQYF. V usage is TRBV19 and J usage is TRBJ2-3, with D tentatively TRBD1 (6 bases). The CDR3 spans 15 residues. Germline-derived CDR1 and CDR2 are LNHDA and SQIVND (reference sequence). V lost 4 bases, J lost 1 base, and 12 bases lay in between.

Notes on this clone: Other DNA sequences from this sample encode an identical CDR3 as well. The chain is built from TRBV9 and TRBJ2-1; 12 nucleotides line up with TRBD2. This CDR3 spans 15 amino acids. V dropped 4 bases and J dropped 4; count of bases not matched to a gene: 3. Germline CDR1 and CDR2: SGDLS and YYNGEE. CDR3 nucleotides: TGTGCCAGCAGCCCCGGACTAGCGGGATACAATGAGCAGTTCTTC. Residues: CASSPGLAGYNEQFF.

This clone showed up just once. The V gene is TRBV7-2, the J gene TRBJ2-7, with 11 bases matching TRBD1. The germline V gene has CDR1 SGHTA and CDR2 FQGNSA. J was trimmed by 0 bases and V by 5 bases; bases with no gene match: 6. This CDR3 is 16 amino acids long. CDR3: CASSALGQGASYEQYF. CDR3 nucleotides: TGTGCCAGCAGCGCACTCGGACAGGGGGCCTCCTACGAGCAGTACTTC.

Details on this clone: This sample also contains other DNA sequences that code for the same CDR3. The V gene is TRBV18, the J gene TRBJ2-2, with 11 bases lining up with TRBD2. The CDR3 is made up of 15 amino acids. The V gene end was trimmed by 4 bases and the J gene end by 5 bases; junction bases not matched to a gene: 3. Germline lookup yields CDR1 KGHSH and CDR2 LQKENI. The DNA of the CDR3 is TGTGCCAGCTCACGTACTAGCGGGAGTACCGGGGAGCTGTTTTTT. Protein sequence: CASSRTSGSTGELFF.

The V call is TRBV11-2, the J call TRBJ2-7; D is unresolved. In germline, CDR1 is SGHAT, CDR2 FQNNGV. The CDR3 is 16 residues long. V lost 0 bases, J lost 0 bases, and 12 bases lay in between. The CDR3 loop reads CASSLEGPKSSYEQYF. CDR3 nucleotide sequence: TGTGCCAGCAGCTTAGAAGGTCCCAAGAGCTCCTACGAGCAGTACTTC. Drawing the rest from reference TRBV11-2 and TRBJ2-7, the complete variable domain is EAGVAQSPRYKIIEKRQSVAFWCNPISGHATLYWYQQILGQGPKLLIQFQNNGVVDDSQLPKDRFSAERLKGVDSTLKIQPAKLEDSAVYLCASSLEGPKSSYEQYFGPGTRLTVT.

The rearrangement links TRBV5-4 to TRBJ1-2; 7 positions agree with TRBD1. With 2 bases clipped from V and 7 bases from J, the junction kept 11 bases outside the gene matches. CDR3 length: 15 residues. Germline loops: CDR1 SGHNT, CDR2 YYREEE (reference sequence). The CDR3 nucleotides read TGTGCCAGCAGCTTTGACAGGGCGCTCCCGGGTGGCTACACCTTC. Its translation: CASSFDRALPGGYTF.

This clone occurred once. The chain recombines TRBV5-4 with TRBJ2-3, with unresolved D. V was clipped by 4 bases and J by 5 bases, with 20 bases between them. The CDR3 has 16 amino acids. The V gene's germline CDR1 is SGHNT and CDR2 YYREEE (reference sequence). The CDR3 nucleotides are TGTGCCAGCAGCGCCACTCCGGGTCAAATTGGAGATACGCAGTATTTT. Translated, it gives CASSATPGQIGDTQYF. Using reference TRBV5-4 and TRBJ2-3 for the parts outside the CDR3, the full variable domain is ETGVTQSPTHLIKTRGQQVTLRCSSQSGHNTVSWYQQALGQGPQFIFQYYREEENGRGNFPPRFSGLQFPNYSSELNVNALELDDSALYLCASSATPGQIGDTQYFGPGTRLTVL.

The CDR3 reads CASTKEAGADEQYF. The CDR3 bases are TGTGCCAGCACAAAAGAAGCGGGAGCAGACGAGCAGTACTTC. V usage is TRBV28 and J usage is TRBJ2-7; 8 nucleotides match TRBD2. Trimming took 7 bases from V and 5 from J; bases not matched to a gene: 10. This CDR3 region has 14 residues. Germline V CDR1 and CDR2: MDHEN, SYDVKM.

DNA of the CDR3: TGCGCCAGCAGCCAAGTTCAGGGCGAGCAGTACTTC. Protein: CASSQVQGEQYF. The rearrangement links TRBV4-1 to TRBJ2-7, with a tentative D call TRBD1 (5 bases). Looked up from germline, CDR1 is MGHRA and CDR2 is YSYEKL. V gave up 1 base and J gave up 6 bases, with 7 bases separating them. CDR3 length: 12 residues.

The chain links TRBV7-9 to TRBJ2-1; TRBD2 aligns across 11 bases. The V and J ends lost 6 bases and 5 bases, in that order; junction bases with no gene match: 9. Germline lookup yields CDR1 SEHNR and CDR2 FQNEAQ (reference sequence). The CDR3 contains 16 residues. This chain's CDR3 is CASSPLGLAGHNEQFF. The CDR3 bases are TGTGCCAGCAGTCCCCTAGGACTAGCGGGCCACAATGAGCAGTTCTTC.

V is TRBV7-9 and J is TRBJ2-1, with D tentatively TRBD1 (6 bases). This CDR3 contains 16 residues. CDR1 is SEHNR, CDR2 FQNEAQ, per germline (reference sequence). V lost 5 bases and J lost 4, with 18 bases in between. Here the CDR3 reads CASSAGAWEKYNEQFF. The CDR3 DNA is TGTGCCAGCAGCGCAGGGGCCTGGGAGAAGTACAATGAGCAGTTCTTC. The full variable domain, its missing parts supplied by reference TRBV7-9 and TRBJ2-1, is DTGVSQNPRHKITKRGQNVTFRCDPISEHNRLYWYRQTLGQGPEFLTYFQNEAQLEKSRLLSDRFSAERPKGSFSTLEIQRTEQGDSAMYLCASSAGAWEKYNEQFFGPGTRLTVL.